This T cell receptor beta chain is drawn from a study of blood T cell repertoires in COVID-19. Overall study context: Sites across the United States, Italy and Spain contributed samples from acute and convalescent COVID-19. The analysed material was cDNA or gDNA that came from T cells, B-cell-depleted T cells, or PBMCs.

This CDR3 comprises 14 residues. Germline assignment: CDR1 LGHNT and CDR2 FRNRAP. V was clipped by 9 bases and J by 4 bases, with 16 bases between them. Study processing details: Amplification of reference gene primers provided the estimated nucleated cell counts. The repertoire was sequenced with immunoSEQ multiplex PCR; TCRdb's copy has only in-frame clones and lacks some. From that table come the V and J calls and clone size; the DNA was used to work out D and trimming. The sample lists tens of thousands of clones, about 86% occurring once. This clone appeared a single time. The chain has TRBV12-5 and TRBJ2-1; no clear D gene. The sample consisted of peripheral blood. This receptor was taken from a human donor in a cohort sampled during active COVID-19. CDR3 sequence (DNA): TGTGCTAGCGAAATGACATTGGAATACAATGAGCAGTTCTTC. Translating it yields CASEMTLEYNEQFF.